This record concerns one TCR beta chain sequence. Its cognate antigen is unknown. The record originates from a study of shared clonotypes between healthy human individuals. Produced via immunoSEQ multiplex PCR; TCRdb's table is partial and in-frame only. The repertoire holds under 750,000 clones, with just under 75% as singletons. The split of CD4+ cells yielded CD45RA+ naive and CD45RA-negative memory subsets. V gave up 4 bases and J gave up 5 bases; unmatched junction bases: 7. CDR1 and CDR2 from the germline V gene are SQVTM and ANQGSEA. This CDR3 has 13 amino acids. The study's findings and limits: Non-shared clonotypes showed lower generation probabilities than clonotypes common to all four donors.

V is TRBV29-1 and J is TRBJ1-1; 7 bases fit TRBD1. Sequencing was carried out using memory CD4+ T cells sorted from blood. As to subset: CD45RA-negative fraction. The sequence derives from a young woman in good health. CDR3 nucleotide sequence: TGCAGCGTTGGGGCCAGGGGGAGGACTGAAGCTTTCTTT. It codes for CSVGARGRTEAFF.